This TCR beta chain appears in the sequencing data of a study of OX40 agonist ivuxolimab in advanced cancers. General study results and limits: Relative to CD4+ cells, CD8+ T cells on average had more expanded clones.

To note about this clone: Antigen: not known.

Clones were sequenced by immunoSEQ multiplex PCR, and TCRdb holds only the in-frame ones, with some missing. The data contain 60,000 to 70,000 clones, 85% to 90% of them singletons. The CDR3 spans 15 residues. Germline CDR1 reads SEHNR; CDR2 reads FQNEAQ (reference sequence). The ends lost 1 base at V and 1 base at J; junction bases unmatched: 2. This sequence joins TRBV7-9 and TRBJ2-3; 7 nucleotides match TRBD2. This clonotype was sampled from an adult with an advanced solid tumor such as melanoma, head and neck, liver or kidney cancer. Source: CD4+ or CD8+ T cells sorted from blood, taken in a trial of the OX40 agonist ivuxolimab. In DNA form, the CDR3 reads TGTGCCAGCAGCTTAGGCGGGAGTGGCACAGATACGCAGTATTTT. Translation gives CASSLGGSGTDTQYF.